The subject of this entry is one T cell receptor beta chain. These data belong to a study of tumor-infiltrating lymphocytes in oesophageal squamous cell carcinoma. TCRdb processed the PCR reads anew with MiXCR; each CDR3 protein has one entry. The sample has around 12,000 distinct CDR3 sequences, approximately 48% seen once. The CDR3 extends over 15 amino acids. V was cut by 2 bases and J by 2 bases, with 10 bases left in between. Germline CDR1 SGHTA, CDR2 FQGNSA. The clonotype comes from a female donor with esophageal squamous cell carcinoma. The sequenced material came from esophageal tumor tissue. The chain has TRBV7-2 and TRBJ2-1; D is uncertain. The CDR3 sequence is CASSLLLSAYNEQFF. Written as DNA, the CDR3 is TGTGCCAGCAGCTTACTGCTGTCCGCCTACAATGAGCAGTTCTTC.